The 12 T cell receptor beta chains given below trace back to one sample, sequenced in a study of cytomegalovirus exposure and HLA in healthy donors (dated by TCRdb to the late 2010s). Receptor libraries were prepared by the immunoSEQ multiplex PCR assay. The multiplex PCR relied on a mix of 60 forward primers for TCR Vbeta segments and 13 reverse primers for TCR Jbeta segments. TCRdb mirrors the immuneACCESS table, restricted to in-frame sequences. Some clones are absent from its copies; in checked studies, under half trace to an unresolved V gene, and the reason for the others is unknown. The sample table lists about 130,000 clones, 80% of them with a count of one. The top ten hold roughly 4% of the sample. The sample taken for sequencing was PBMCs. These TCRs come from a middle-aged woman in good health and CMV-seronegative.

This clone was detected only once. The chain combines TRBV19 with TRBJ1-1, with 7 bases aligning to TRBD1. The CDR3 covers 17 residues. Looked up from germline, CDR1 is LNHDA and CDR2 is SQIVND (reference sequence). J was trimmed by 6 bases and V by 0 bases; bases with no gene match: 13. The CDR3 DNA follows: TGTGCCAGTAGTATAGATCGAGAGGGGGCGACCTCTCCTGAAGCTTTCTTT. Its translation is CASSIDREGATSPEAFF. Supplemented by reference TRBV19 and TRBJ1-1, the full variable domain reads DGGITQSPKYLFRKEGQNVTLSCEQNLNHDAMYWYRQDPGQGLRLIYYSQIVNDFQKGDIAEGYSVSREKKESFPLTVTSAQKNPTAFYLCASSIDREGATSPEAFFGQGTRLTVV.

The chain has TRBV5-4 and TRBJ2-2, with 8 bases fitting TRBD1. Germline trimming cut 4 bases from V and 6 bases from J; bases unmatched to any gene: 8. The germline CDR1 and CDR2 sequences are SGHNT and YYREEE (reference sequence). The CDR3 is 15 residues long. The CDR3 sequence: CASSPRQGTPGELFF. CDR3 nucleotide sequence: TGTGCCAGCAGCCCGCGACAGGGGACCCCCGGGGAGCTGTTTTTT.

The J gene is TRBJ1-5, the V gene TRBV29-1, with D tentatively TRBD1 (6 bases). V was pared by 4 bases and J by 5 bases, with 12 bases between. CDR1 is SQVTM, CDR2 ANQGSEA, per germline. There are 13 residues in the CDR3. For the CDR3, the DNA is TGCAGCGTTGTGTCAGGGGATCATCAGCCCCAGCATTTT. Translating it yields CSVVSGDHQPQHF.

In this sample, this clone turned up a few times. V gene TRBV5-6 combines with J gene TRBJ1-3, with 7 bases that match TRBD1. CDR1 is SGHDT and CDR2 is YYEEEE in the germline V gene. V shed 3 bases, J shed 3 bases, and the junction held 0 bases outside the gene matches. The CDR3 sequence is 13 residues long. Here the CDR3 DNA reads TGTGCCAGCAGCTACAGGGGTGGAAACACCATATATTTT. Residues: CASSYRGGNTIYF.

The chain couples TRBV5-1 to TRBJ2-1, with D possibly being TRBD1 (5 bases). V lost 6 bases to trimming and J lost 0 bases, with 16 bases between them. This CDR3 has 16 residues. Germline lookup yields CDR1 SGHRS and CDR2 YFSETQ. CDR3 DNA: TGCGCCAGCACCCCCTTGGGGCTCAACTCCTACAATGAGCAGTTCTTC. It encodes CASTPLGLNSYNEQFF. Drawing the rest from reference TRBV5-1 and TRBJ2-1, the complete variable domain is KAGVTQTPRYLIKTRGQQVTLSCSPISGHRSVSWYQQTPGQGLQFLFEYFSETQRNKGNFPGRFSGRQFSNSRSEMNVSTLELGDSALYLCASTPLGLNSYNEQFFGPGTRLTVL.

This clone was recorded once. The rearrangement uses TRBV14 and TRBJ1-6; 7 nucleotides align to TRBD1. The CDR3 is 14 amino acids. CDR1 is SGHDN, CDR2 FVKESK, per germline. V lost 4 bases, J lost 6 bases, and 3 bases stayed unmatched. The CDR3 sequence: CASSLTGSNSPLHF. CDR3 nucleotide sequence: TGTGCCAGCAGCCTGACAGGGAGTAATTCACCCCTCCACTTT.

The CDR3 region has the DNA TGTGCCATCAGTGACAGGAACTATGGCTACACCTTC. Translated: CAISDRNYGYTF. The chain recombines TRBV10-3 with TRBJ1-2; D is unresolved. Germline loops: CDR1 ENHRY, CDR2 SYGVKD. V lost 3 bases, J lost 2 bases, and 4 bases lay in between. The CDR3 totals 12 residues.

The rearrangement links TRBV9 to TRBJ1-2, with TRBD1 matching 7 bases. The trim removed 0 bases at V and 4 bases at J, leaving 9 bases unmatched. Germline V gives CDR1 SGDLS, CDR2 YYNGEE. The CDR3 runs 16 residues. CDR3 nucleotides: TGTGCCAGCAGCGTAGGAAGCGGACAGGAAGGCTATGGCTACACCTTC. This encodes CASSVGSGQEGYGYTF. The variable domain in full, with the rest retrieved from reference TRBV9 and TRBJ1-2, is DSGVTQTPKHLITATGQRVTLRCSPRSGDLSVYWYQQSLDQGLQFLIQYYNGEERAKGNILERFSAQQFPDLHSELNLSSLELGDSALYFCASSVGSGQEGYGYTFGSGTRLTVV.

CDR3 in amino acids: CASSFNRGYGYTF. As DNA, the CDR3 is TGTGCCAGCAGTTTTAACAGGGGCTATGGCTACACCTTC. This chain joins TRBV28 and TRBJ1-2; the match to TRBD1 covers 7 bases. The CDR3 totals 13 residues. CDR1 and CDR2 from the germline V gene are MDHEN and SYDVKM. Trimming took 3 bases from V and 4 from J; bases not matched to a gene: 2.

The rearrangement links TRBV5-4 to TRBJ2-2, with 9 bases fitting TRBD2. J lost 7 bases, V lost 2 bases, and 18 bases had no gene match. The CDR3 is 19 amino acids. CDR1 and CDR2 from the germline V gene are SGHNT and YYREEE (reference sequence). CDR3 region: CASSLIGLAGPGGSGELFF. The CDR3 coding sequence is TGTGCCAGCAGCTTAATAGGGCTAGCGGGACCCGGAGGAAGCGGGGAGCTGTTTTTT. Using reference TRBV5-4 and TRBJ2-2 for the parts outside the CDR3, the full variable domain is ETGVTQSPTHLIKTRGQQVTLRCSSQSGHNTVSWYQQALGQGPQFIFQYYREEENGRGNFPPRFSGLQFPNYSSELNVNALELDDSALYLCASSLIGLAGPGGSGELFFGEGSRLTVL.

A note on this clone: Germline and junction disagree at one end, which may indicate a read error. The V and J genes are TRBV7-9 and TRBJ1-6; possibly TRBD1 for D (5 bases). The germline V gene has CDR1 SEHNR and CDR2 FQNEAQ (reference sequence). The CDR3 has 13 residues. CDR3 amino acids: CSSSSPQGPPLHF. CDR3 coding DNA: TGTTCCAGCAGCTCTCCCCAGGGTCCACCCCTCCACTTT.

The J gene is TRBJ2-1, the V gene TRBV2, with 8 bases identical to TRBD1. Per the germline V gene, CDR1 is SNHLY and CDR2 is FYNNEI. The V segment lost 1 base and the J segment 9 bases; nucleotides outside the gene matches: 11. This CDR3 region has 16 residues. The CDR3 region is CASSEESGAGGSEQFF. CDR3 sequence (DNA): TGTGCCAGCAGTGAAGAGAGTGGGGCAGGGGGCAGTGAGCAGTTCTTC.